This T cell receptor beta chain is from a study of blood T cell repertoires in COVID-19. Only in-frame clones appear in the TCRdb table, and some are missing; sequencing was by immunoSEQ multiplex PCR. The sample holds 200,000 to 250,000 clones, 70% to 85% seen once. V gave up 4 bases and J gave up 1 base; unmatched junction bases: 3. The germline CDR1 and CDR2 sequences are SNHLY and FYNNEI. This CDR3 contains 14 residues. The sequenced sample was PBMCs or T cells enriched from blood (not recorded which). The chain couples TRBV2 to TRBJ2-5; the match to TRBD2 covers 7 bases. The TCR originated in a man in his forties who had recovered from COVID-19. The CDR3 protein is CASSGTSAQETQYF. The CDR3 region has the DNA TGTGCCAGCAGTGGCACTAGCGCCCAAGAGACCCAGTACTTC. Combining the CDR3 with reference TRBV2 and TRBJ2-5 gives the whole variable domain EPEVTQTPSHQVTQMGQEVILRCVPISNHLYFYWYRQILGQKVEFLVSFYNNEISEKSEIFDDQFSVERPDGSNFTLKIRSTKLEDSAMYFCASSGTSAQETQYFGPGTRLLVL.